This TCR beta chain originates from a study of regulatory T cells in long-lasting Graves disease (TCRdb year 2021). As for the study more broadly: Newly diagnosed Graves' disease patients had taken antithyroid drugs for less than 3 months. Patients with persistent Graves' disease were compared with patients with newly diagnosed Graves' disease using TCR sequencing and RNA sequencing of peripheral blood. The study took place in China and was registered as a clinical trial. A total of roughly 33 samples were covered by TCR sequencing, comprising some 13 persistent and around 20 newly diagnosed Graves' disease patients. Overall study outcomes, separate from this receptor: More public clonotypes were shared among persistent patients (fewer than 3,000) than among newly diagnosed patients (966). Compared with newly diagnosed patients, persistent Graves' disease patients had lower TCR Shannon entropy and fewer highly expanded clones, which suggests clonal expansion. Sequencing and analysis were restricted to the TCR beta chain. Only peripheral blood was studied, because thyroid tissue, the primary lesion, was inaccessible. The small sample size was acknowledged by the authors as a limitation that may reduce accuracy.

The time point label corresponds to: newly diagnosed GD, antithyroid drugs for less than 3 months. RNA was extracted from PBMCs in TRIzol for both TCR sequencing and RNA sequencing. The diagnosis of Graves' disease was made according to American Thyroid Association guidelines. The patients came from an endocrinology department in Xi'an, China. Each patient gave 7.5 to 10 milliliters of peripheral blood, collected in an EDTA anticoagulant tube. Ficoll Paque Plus density gradient separation was used to isolate PBMCs, and no further T cell sorting was performed. An Agilent 2100 Bioanalyzer and agarose gel were used to check RNA quality, while a NanoDrop 2000 measured RNA concentration. The library was prepared using multiplex PCR. Sequencing was performed on an Illumina HiSeq 4000. TCR beta libraries were built with iRepertoire HTBI primers and Arm-PCR amplification of CDR3 regions. PCR products were gel purified before sequencing. Under the source paper's analysis protocol: A total of some 60 TRBV and 14 TRBJ segments were identified across samples and were used for gene usage analysis of CDR3 amino acid clonotypes. Filtered high-quality paired reads were merged into contigs using COPE and FqMerger. Contigs were aligned with BLAST to IMGT TRBV, TRBD and TRBJ reference genes, and CDR3 was defined per IMGT. Clonotypes above 0.1% frequency were classified as highly expanded clones. Repertoire diversity was measured by Shannon entropy, and V-J evenness by the Gini coefficient. Clonotypes shared by more than one individual were considered public. The public reads were run again by TCRdb, first through fastp at Q25 and then through MiXCR, and only productive beta chains were kept. Rows are combined by CDR3 protein, so each entry shows the most common genes and DNA. The V and J calls were determined by TCRdb, not by the authors. This sample lists more than 300,000 distinct CDR3 sequences; about 11% were detected once. Under 20% of the sample is taken by the ten largest.

This clonotype was seen only a few times. The antigen it recognizes is unknown. Base-call qualities are not available, and no considerably larger clone is one nucleotide away. These sequences were also reported in another study, on T cells in Graves' hyperthyroidism and ophthalmopathy. As that second study puts it: Stable Graves' hyperthyroidism was defined as the absence of progression to ophthalmopathy over 18 months of follow-up. Hyperthyroidism patients were newly diagnosed, with disease duration under 2 months, and aged 18 to 65 years. The study excluded patients with uncontrolled infections, other autoimmune diseases, pregnancy or lactation. Diagnoses relied on clinical symptoms, serum thyroxine and TRAb, thyroid ultrasound and orbital computed tomography. The first round of RT-PCR for the TCR CDR3 was performed with the HTBI primer set and the Qiagen OneStep RT-PCR kit. Most expanded thyroid clonotypes (frequency above 0.001) were also found in blood, which suggests that blood repertoires may mirror thyroid immune responses. Ophthalmopathy was separated from stable hyperthyroidism by a 13 V-J signature model, with about 88% sensitivity and approximately 84% specificity obtained in cross-validation and 80%/75% obtained in testing. In validation, progression to ophthalmopathy was predicted by the model with 70.59% sensitivity and around 75% specificity, a median of about 6.4 months before onset. To identify TCR V-J signatures that set the groups apart, the researchers used a discovery cohort of 100 patients, made up of some 41 with Graves' ophthalmopathy and some 55 with stable Graves' hyperthyroidism. Prospective prediction of ophthalmopathy was tested in an independent validation cohort of fewer than 20 hyperthyroidism patients and some 17 patients who later progressed to ophthalmopathy. The roughly 91 discovery patients were randomly divided into training and test sets at a 7:3 ratio. The study also compared thyroid tissue and blood T-cell repertoires from several Graves' hyperthyroidism patients. Following sampling, methimazole starting at 30 mg daily was given to hyperthyroidism patients, and high-dose intravenous methylprednisolone was given to ophthalmopathy patients. A second multiplex PCR round built the libraries, followed by size selection and purification. The libraries were sequenced on an Illumina HiSeq2000 using paired-end 100 bp reads. SOAPnuke was used to process the raw data, throwing out any read that contained adapters or uncalled bases, had a mean Phred below 15, or lacked an exact constant-primer or identifier match. COPE v1.2.5 was used to merge the high-quality paired reads, and each unique nucleotide sequence was defined as a clonotype. MiTCR v1.1 was used to align the clonotypes against IMGT TRBV, TRBD and TRBJ reference segments. The analysis included only V-J combinations with a frequency above 0.0001, which together covered 98% to 99.2% of the repertoires. A TCS score was defined as the ratio of F50 (clonal expansion) to E x V (chaos), with BLOSUM62-based TCRdist applied between CDR3 peptides within each V-J. Welch's t-statistics and random forest reduced just over 500 V-J features to 13, which were used in a naive Bayes classifier (R e1071). Sample size was not statistically predetermined, and investigators were not blinded to group allocation. The paper describes TCR Vbeta CDR3 sequencing of 135 peripheral blood samples, made up of 43 ophthalmopathy patients, 70 to 75 hyperthyroidism patients and roughly 17 progressor patients.

The TCR originated in a woman aged 18 to 35 with Graves disease. Donor details come from another sample of the same person, matched by shared clones. The sequencing here drew on peripheral blood mononuclear cells (PBMCs), taken at new diagnosis, from a patient treated with antithyroid drugs.

Here the CDR3 is given as CASSQDMSQPQHF. The DNA sequence is TGCGCCAGCAGCCAAGATATGAGTCAGCCCCAGCATTTT. The chain employs TRBV4-1 and TRBJ1-5; the D gene is unclear. Measured from the cysteine to the phenylalanine, the CDR3 is 13 residues long. The entry retains the CDR3 DNA only, 39 bases that are in frame from base 1. V and J are truncated by 0 bases and 6 bases respectively, leaving an intervening sequence of 6 bases. According to the germline V gene, CDR1 reads MGHRA and CDR2 reads YSYEKL.